This T cell receptor (beta chain) was retrieved from a study of blood T cell repertoires in COVID-19. Some clones are missing from TCRdb's copy, which holds only in-frame ones; the method was immunoSEQ multiplex PCR. The table includes some 150,000 clones, more than 85% detected once. V dropped 4 bases and J dropped 4 bases, with 8 bases sitting between them. This CDR3 is built from 12 residues. Germline CDR1 GTSNPN, CDR2 SVGIG (reference sequence). Sequences were obtained from PBMCs or T cells enriched from blood (not recorded which). The TCR was taken from a human donor with acute COVID-19. The donor label of this sample is uncertain. The rearrangement joins TRBV30 to TRBJ2-1; D possibly corresponds to TRBD2 (5 bases). In nucleotides, the CDR3 is TGTGCCTGGAAGGAGGCGTACAATGAGCAGTTCTTC. Translating it yields CAWKEAYNEQFF.